The sequence of this T cell receptor beta chain was determined in a study of T cell responses to AZD1222 COVID-19 vaccine. Study-level findings and limits: The reported proportion of spike-specific TCRs targeting unmutated variant regions was nearly half. Spike-specific TCR breadth and depth both grew after two AZD1222 doses. It was only a handful of AZD1222 recipients who were seropositive at baseline. Among the donors, most were white British and more were female, and clonal diversity was possibly underestimated.

As regards this clone: What it recognizes is unknown.

Here immunoSEQ multiplex PCR was the method, and the copy in TCRdb shows in-frame clones only, minus some. The sample lists 46,000 or so clones; around 80% were seen once. The TCR originated in an adult in good health. The source material was peripheral blood, sampled on day 0 of AZD1222 vaccination.

CDR3 in DNA: TGTGCCACCAGCAAAGGGTACAATGAGCAGTTCTTC. Its translation: CATSKGYNEQFF. The rearrangement joins TRBV15 to TRBJ2-1, with D unclear. Trimming pared 4 bases from V and 4 bases from J, leaving 5 bases between. The germline CDR1 and CDR2 sequences are LNHNV and YYDKDF (reference sequence). The CDR3 spans 12 residues.